This is a list of T cell receptor beta chains from one sample in a study of cytomegalovirus exposure and HLA in healthy donors. Sequencing was performed with immunoSEQ multiplex PCR; in TCRdb, only in-frame clones are kept and a portion is missing. Of some 180,000 clones detected, around 76% appear once; the ten largest clones hold less than 2%. Material for sequencing was PBMCs. The receptor source for this set is a man aged 40-50 years in good health and CMV-seronegative. CDR3s include the opening cysteine and the closing phenylalanine or tryptophan. Fields, in order: D gene, V gene, CDR3 protein. The D gene is left open where the match is weak.

>TRBD2|TRBV14
CASSQASGVNTGELFF
>TRBD1|TRBV6-5
CASSYSLTGSGELFF
>TRBD2|TRBV27
CASRKTSGRTGELFF
>-|TRBV7-9
CASSLEGNTDTQYF
>-|TRBV7-3
CASSGGFARGTYEQYF
>TRBD1|TRBV5-1
CASSLFGQGATNEQFF
>TRBD1|TRBV28
CASRPQGVGYGYTF
>TRBD1|TRBV27
CASSPIRTGGFYEQYF
>-|TRBV5-4
CASSTIELDTQYF
>TRBD2|TRBV25-1
CASSLAGAADTQYF
>-|TRBV27
CASLDRRTYEQYF